What follows are 2 T cell receptor beta chains derived from one specimen sequenced in a study of cytomegalovirus exposure and HLA in healthy donors. The PCR ran on 60 Vbeta and 13 Jbeta primers. The method was immunoSEQ multiplex PCR; TCRdb's version includes in-frame clones alone and lacks a portion of them. The data include approximately 170,000 clones; the top ten clones carry around 0.8%. What was sequenced was PBMCs. The receptor source for this set is a woman aged 18 to 35 in good health and CMV-seropositive.

V is TRBV7-2 and J is TRBJ2-7, with 8 bases aligning to TRBD2. V lost 5 bases, J lost 3 bases, and 9 bases stayed unmatched. Germline V gene data show CDR1 as SGHTA and CDR2 as FQGNSA. The length of the CDR3 is 15 residues. The CDR3 loop reads CASSLGVGTSYEQYF. CDR3 DNA: TGTGCCAGCAGCCTGGGGGTAGGGACTAGCTACGAGCAGTACTTC.

V is TRBV6-5 and J is TRBJ2-1, with 12 bases matching TRBD2. This CDR3 is 16 amino acids long. CDR1 is MNHEY, CDR2 SVGAGI, per germline. The junction had 4 bases not matched to a gene; V was cut back by 4 bases and J by 3 bases. The CDR3 DNA reads as TGTGCCAGCAGTTCGACTAGCGGGGGTGGCTACAATGAGCAGTTCTTC. It codes for CASSSTSGGGYNEQFF.